These 29 T cell receptor beta chains share one sample of origin, sequenced in a study of OX40 agonist ivuxolimab in advanced cancers. Library prep was done by the immunoSEQ multiplex PCR assay. TCRdb took over this immuneACCESS table, retaining in-frame rearrangements with V and J assigned. Such tables are incomplete; in checked studies, under half of the missing clones stem from an unresolved V gene, and the remainder is unexplained. The sample table lists roughly 17,000 clones, 65% to 80% of them with a count of one. Approximately 19% of the sample is taken by the ten largest. The sample consisted of CD4+ or CD8+ T cells sorted from blood, taken in a trial of the OX40 agonist ivuxolimab. The receptors here all came from an adult with an advanced solid tumor such as melanoma, head and neck, liver or kidney cancer.

In this sample, this clone turned up once. The rearrangement uses TRBV7-8 and TRBJ2-5, with D tentatively TRBD1 or TRBD2 (5 bases each). Germline V gives CDR1 SGHVS, CDR2 FQNEAQ. V lost 5 bases and J lost 4, with 14 bases in between. The CDR3 consists of 14 residues. The CDR3 sequence is CASSTIGDGETQYF. In DNA, the CDR3 is TGTGCCAGCAGCACCATCGGGGACGGAGAGACCCAGTACTTC. Supplemented by reference TRBV7-8 and TRBJ2-5, the full variable domain reads GAGVSQSPRYKVAKRGQDVALRCDPISGHVSLFWYQQALGQGPEFLTYFQNEAQLDKSGLPSDRFFAERPEGSVSTLKIQRTQQEDSAVYLCASSTIGDGETQYFGPGTRLLVL.

By proportion, this clone is medium-sized. This rearrangement joins TRBV10-3 to TRBJ2-7, with 8 bases fitting TRBD1. The CDR3 has 17 residues. Germline lookup yields CDR1 ENHRY and CDR2 SYGVKD. J was trimmed by 2 bases and V by 3 bases; bases with no gene match: 12. The CDR3 nucleotides read TGTGCCATCAGTGACGAGACAGGGGTCAAGACCCCCTACGAGCAGTACTTC. It yields the protein CAISDETGVKTPYEQYF.

The CDR3 nucleotides are TGTGCCATCAGTGAGTCCAGCACTAGCGGGAAGAATGAGCAGTTCTTC. It is translated as CAISESSTSGKNEQFF. This chain uses TRBV10-3 with TRBJ2-1; 10 bases are a match to TRBD2. The CDR3 contains 16 residues. Trimming at V came to 0 bases and at J to 7 bases, leaving 6 bases not matched to a gene. CDR1 and CDR2 (germline): ENHRY, SYGVKD.

The CDR3: CASRIAGRQEYSGANVLTF. The DNA for the CDR3 is TGTGCCAGCAGGATTGCCGGGCGGCAGGAATACTCTGGGGCCAACGTCCTGACTTTC. The V gene is TRBV27, the J gene TRBJ2-6; D ambiguous. The CDR3 is 19 residues long. Germline values: CDR1 MNHEY, CDR2 SMNVEV (reference sequence). V was pared by 6 bases and J by 0 bases, with 21 bases between. The complete variable domain, with remaining parts taken from reference TRBV27 and TRBJ2-6, reads EAQVTQNPRYLITVTGKKLTVTCSQNMNHEYMSWYRQDPGLGLRQIYYSMNVEVTDKGDVPEGYKVSRKEKRNFPLILESPSPNQTSLYFCASRIAGRQEYSGANVLTFGAGSRLTVL.

The chain recombines TRBV5-1 with TRBJ2-7, with D possibly TRBD2 on 6 matching bases. This CDR3 comprises 14 residues. CDR1 is SGHRS, CDR2 YFSETQ, per germline. V was pared by 4 bases and J by 0 bases, with 11 bases between. CDR3 DNA: TGCGCCAGCAGCGGGGGACTGAGCTCCTACGAGCAGTACTTC. It codes for CASSGGLSSYEQYF.

This clone was observed a few times. The J gene is TRBJ2-1, the V gene TRBV5-4; D ambiguous. V lost 0 bases and J 7 bases, leaving 2 bases between the germline ends. The CDR3 is made up of 11 amino acids. Germline V lookup: CDR1 SGHNT, CDR2 YYREEE (reference sequence). The CDR3 region is CASSLGNEQFF. DNA for the CDR3: TGTGCCAGCAGCTTGGGGAATGAGCAGTTCTTC.

This clone appeared a few times. The V and J genes are TRBV27 and TRBJ2-7; 9 nucleotides agree with TRBD2. Germline V gene data show CDR1 as MNHEY and CDR2 as SMNVEV (reference sequence). V lost 6 bases and J lost 5; bases outside the gene matches: 11. CDR3 length equals 15 residues. The CDR3: CASRVFSGSNNEQYF. CDR3 nucleotides: TGTGCCAGCAGGGTTTTTAGCGGGAGCAACAACGAGCAGTACTTC.

V gene TRBV11-2 combines with J gene TRBJ1-1; D gene unclear. V dropped 5 bases and J dropped 5 bases, with 12 bases sitting between them. This CDR3 spans 13 amino acids. Germline lookup yields CDR1 SGHAT and CDR2 FQNNGV. The chain's CDR3 is CASSIPRGTEAFF. The CDR3 bases are TGTGCCAGCAGCATACCCCGAGGAACTGAAGCTTTCTTT.

This clone was detected once. The chain is built from TRBV11-1 and TRBJ1-1; possibly TRBD1 for D (6 bases). CDR1 is SGHAT, CDR2 FQDESV, per germline (reference sequence). The CDR3 has 14 residues. V was trimmed by 2 bases and J by 5 bases, leaving 12 bases between them. The CDR3 loop reads CASSLRLQGTEAFF. CDR3 nucleotides: TGTGCCAGCAGCTTACGCCTACAGGGAACTGAAGCTTTCTTT.

The J gene is TRBJ1-1, the V gene TRBV5-1; D uncertain. V dropped 0 bases and J dropped 1 base, with 13 bases sitting between them. CDR1 and CDR2 (germline): SGHRS, YFSETQ. This CDR3 region has 16 residues. The CDR3 sequence is CASSLDQFNGNTEAFF. Here the CDR3 DNA reads TGCGCCAGCAGCTTGGACCAGTTCAATGGGAACACTGAAGCTTTCTTT.

The V and J genes are TRBV27 and TRBJ2-2, with 9 bases lining up with TRBD2. The V gene end was trimmed by 5 bases and the J gene end by 0 bases; junction bases not matched to a gene: 4. The CDR3 has 16 residues. CDR1 and CDR2 (germline): MNHEY, SMNVEV (reference sequence). CDR3 sequence reads: CASSTGTSPNTGELFF. CDR3 DNA: TGTGCCAGCAGTACCGGGACTAGCCCGAACACCGGGGAGCTGTTTTTT.

The genes are TRBV27 and TRBJ2-1; either TRBD1 or TRBD2 may supply D (5 bases each). The germline CDR1 and CDR2 sequences are MNHEY and SMNVEV (reference sequence). The CDR3 is 17 amino acids. With 4 bases removed from V and 8 bases from J, the gap between germline ends came to 24 bases. CDR3 sequence (DNA): TGTGCCAGCAGTTATACACCCCCGCAGGGAGTTTCCCATGAGCAGTTCTTC. As protein: CASSYTPPQGVSHEQFF.

This rearrangement joins TRBV28 to TRBJ2-5, with D possibly TRBD1 on 5 matching bases. The CDR3 contains 14 residues. CDR1 MDHEN and CDR2 SYDVKM come from the germline V gene. V shed 2 bases and J shed 5 bases, with 12 bases lying between them. In DNA form, the CDR3 reads TGTGCCAGCAGTTTACTTAGGGGATCGGAGACCCAGTACTTC. Its protein product is CASSLLRGSETQYF.

In its sample, this clone was seen once. The CDR3 region is CAITPGRWEQPQHF. The CDR3 DNA follows: TGTGCCATCACTCCCGGGCGGTGGGAACAGCCCCAGCATTTT. The chain recombines TRBV10-3 with TRBJ1-5; D is unresolved. Between the trimmed V and J ends, which lost 7 bases and 7 bases, there was a span of 17 bases. The CDR3 consists of 14 residues. CDR1 and CDR2 (germline): ENHRY, SYGVKD.

This rearrangement joins TRBV14 to TRBJ1-1; D is ambiguous. Germline assignment: CDR1 SGHDN and CDR2 FVKESK. The CDR3 is 14 residues long. V shed 6 bases and J shed 0 bases, with 11 bases lying between them. In DNA form, the CDR3 reads TGTGCCAGCAGTTCCTGGGGAATGAACACTGAAGCTTTCTTT. Translated: CASSSWGMNTEAFF.

The chain recombines TRBV2 with TRBJ2-7, with 12 bases lining up with TRBD2. Germline V lookup: CDR1 SNHLY, CDR2 FYNNEI. This CDR3 contains 15 residues. V trimming: 8 bases; J trimming: 0 bases; junction bases outside the gene matches: 5. The CDR3 here is CASEGLAGASYEQYF. In nucleotides, the CDR3 is TGTGCCAGCGAGGGACTAGCGGGTGCCTCCTACGAGCAGTACTTC.

CDR3 loop: CASSFLAGGGRSYEQYF. The CDR3 DNA reads as TGTGCCAGCAGCTTCCTAGCGGGAGGGGGTCGCTCCTACGAGCAGTACTTC. V is TRBV7-2 and J is TRBJ2-7; 12 bases fit TRBD2. Germline CDR1 SGHTA, CDR2 FQGNSA. V lost 3 bases, J lost 0 bases, and 6 bases stayed unmatched. This CDR3 has 17 amino acids.

This clone was counted once. The chain joins TRBV27 to TRBJ1-5, with TRBD1 matching over 10 bases. The CDR3 contains 15 residues. J lost 5 bases, V lost 5 bases, and 6 bases had no gene match. Germline lookup yields CDR1 MNHEY and CDR2 SMNVEV (reference sequence). CDR3 DNA: TGTGCCAGCAGTCCGACGACAGGGGGCGATCAGCCCCAGCATTTT. Amino acid sequence: CASSPTTGGDQPQHF.

By proportion, this clone is medium-sized (0.01 to 0.1%). The chain links TRBV4-2 to TRBJ2-5, with no clear D. CDR1 LGHNA and CDR2 YNFKEQ come from the germline V gene. The V gene lost 0 bases and the J gene lost 0 bases, with 5 bases spanning the gap. The CDR3 runs 14 residues. In nucleotides, the CDR3 is TGTGCCAGCAGCCAAGACCCGGACCAAGAGACCCAGTACTTC. Translation gives CASSQDPDQETQYF.

V and J are TRBV7-9 and TRBJ2-1; D might be TRBD1 or TRBD2, each matching 5 bases. The CDR3 is 11 residues long. Germline loops: CDR1 SEHNR, CDR2 FQNEAQ (reference sequence). Trimming shortened V by 5 bases and J by 9 bases, and 8 bases separated the two germline ends. The CDR3 is CASSAGTEQFF. DNA of the CDR3: TGTGCCAGCAGCGCAGGGACTGAGCAGTTCTTC.

The CDR3 reads CASSFPGTGFGTYEQYF. For the CDR3, the DNA is TGTGCCAGCAGTTTTCCCGGGACAGGGTTCGGGACCTACGAGCAGTACTTC. This sequence joins TRBV28 and TRBJ2-7; 9 bases agree with TRBD1. The length of the CDR3 is 17 residues. The trim removed 3 bases at V and 2 bases at J, leaving 11 bases unmatched. Per the germline V gene, CDR1 is MDHEN and CDR2 is SYDVKM.

The V gene is TRBV6-5, the J gene TRBJ2-2, with D uncertain. Germline V gene lookup returns CDR1 MNHEY and CDR2 SVGAGI. Trimming removed 2 bases from V and 3 bases from J, with 10 bases in between. CDR3 length equals 15 residues. CDR3 in amino acids: CASSYGWKDTGELFF. CDR3 DNA sequence: TGTGCCAGCAGTTACGGTTGGAAGGACACCGGGGAGCTGTTTTTT.

The rearrangement uses TRBV5-7 and TRBJ1-4; D remains unclear. TRBV5-7 is treated as an ORF (open reading frame) with a function not yet certain. Trimming cost V 0 bases and J 6 bases, with 12 bases left between them. CDR3 size: 15 residues. For the CDR3, the DNA is TGTGCCAGCAGCTTGGCCGGCAGGATGGATGAAAAACTGTTTTTT. Its protein product is CASSLAGRMDEKLFF.

The CDR3 spells CSVEAQRGAGGVIGYNEQFF. The CDR3 DNA reads TGCAGCGTTGAGGCGCAGCGAGGGGCAGGAGGGGTCATCGGATACAATGAGCAGTTCTTC. The gene calls are TRBV29-1 and TRBJ2-1; D may be TRBD2 (6 bases). Trimming shortened V by 3 bases and J by 4 bases, and 31 bases separated the two germline ends. The CDR3 is 20 amino acids. The germline V gene has CDR1 SQVTM and CDR2 ANQGSEA.

This clone was seen a few times. The rearrangement uses TRBV6-6 and TRBJ2-7; D gene uncertain. CDR1 is MNHNY, CDR2 SVGAGI, per germline (reference sequence). The V end lost 0 bases, the J end lost 5 bases, and 8 bases lay between the germline ends. The CDR3 contains 13 residues. For the CDR3, the DNA is TGTGCCAGCAGTTACTCGCCGGCGGACGAGCAGTACTTC. Translated, it gives CASSYSPADEQYF.

The chain employs TRBV7-2 and TRBJ2-7, with 11 bases that match TRBD2. CDR1 is SGHTA and CDR2 is FQGNSA in the germline V gene. The CDR3 contains 15 residues. With 5 bases clipped from V and 3 bases from J, the junction kept 6 bases outside the gene matches. The CDR3 loop reads CASSPAGTSGYEQYF. The CDR3, as DNA: TGTGCCAGCAGCCCCGCTGGGACTAGCGGCTACGAGCAGTACTTC.

This chain links TRBV6-5 with TRBJ1-1; D uncertain. Trimming took 7 bases from V and 1 from J, leaving 4 bases between them. The CDR3 spans 11 residues. Germline V gene lookup returns CDR1 MNHEY and CDR2 SVGAGI. Written as DNA, the CDR3 is TGTGCCAGCAATAAGAACACTGAAGCTTTCTTT. It translates to CASNKNTEAFF.

This clone was detected only a few times. The chain carries TRBV15 and TRBJ1-1; 7 nucleotides agree with TRBD1. The CDR3 has 18 amino acids. Trimming took 0 bases from V and 1 from J; bases not matched to a gene: 11. Per germline, CDR1 LNHNV and CDR2 YYDKDF (reference sequence). The CDR3 DNA reads as TGTGCCACCAGCAGAGATGGGGAAAGGGGGCCTTGGAACACTGAAGCTTTCTTT. Its translation is CATSRDGERGPWNTEAFF.

This clone is deemed medium-sized. The rearrangement links TRBV5-4 to TRBJ2-1; D is perhaps TRBD1 or TRBD2 (5 bases each). The CDR3 consists of 14 residues. V was pared by 0 bases and J by 9 bases, with 13 bases between. Germline V CDR1 and CDR2: SGHNT, YYREEE (reference sequence). Here the CDR3 DNA reads TGTGCCAGCAGCTTGGTTACAGAGGGGCCTGAGCAGTTCTTC. Its translation is CASSLVTEGPEQFF.